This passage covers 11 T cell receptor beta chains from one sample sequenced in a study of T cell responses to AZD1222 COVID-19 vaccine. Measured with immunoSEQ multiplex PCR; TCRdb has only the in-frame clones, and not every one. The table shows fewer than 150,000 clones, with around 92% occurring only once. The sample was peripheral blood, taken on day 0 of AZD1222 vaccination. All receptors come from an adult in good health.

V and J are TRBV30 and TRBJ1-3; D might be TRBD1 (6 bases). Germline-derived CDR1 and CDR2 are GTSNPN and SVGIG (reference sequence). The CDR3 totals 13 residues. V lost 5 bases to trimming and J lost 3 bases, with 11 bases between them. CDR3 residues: CAWARGNGNTIYF. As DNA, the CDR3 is TGTGCCTGGGCCAGGGGAAATGGAAACACCATATATTTT.

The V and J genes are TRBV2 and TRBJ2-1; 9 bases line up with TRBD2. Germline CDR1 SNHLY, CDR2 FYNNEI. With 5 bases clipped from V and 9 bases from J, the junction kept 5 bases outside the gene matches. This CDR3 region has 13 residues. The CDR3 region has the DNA TGTGCCAGCAGTTTAGCGGGAGAAGGTGAGCAGTTCTTC. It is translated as CASSLAGEGEQFF.

Written as DNA, the CDR3 is TGTGCCAGCAGTTTCTCCACAGGGGGCCCTTATGGCTACACCTTC. Encoded protein: CASSFSTGGPYGYTF. The rearrangement uses TRBV28 and TRBJ1-2; 9 nucleotides agree with TRBD1. Germline assignment: CDR1 MDHEN and CDR2 SYDVKM. The J segment lost 5 bases and the V segment lost 3 bases, leaving 7 bases of the junction unmatched. This CDR3 has 15 amino acids.

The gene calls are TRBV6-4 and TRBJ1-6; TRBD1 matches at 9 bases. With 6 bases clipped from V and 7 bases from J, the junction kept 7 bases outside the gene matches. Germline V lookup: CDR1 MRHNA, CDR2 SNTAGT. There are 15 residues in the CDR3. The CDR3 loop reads CASRDTGTGNSPLHF. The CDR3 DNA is TGTGCCAGCAGAGACACCGGGACAGGGAATTCACCCCTCCACTTT.

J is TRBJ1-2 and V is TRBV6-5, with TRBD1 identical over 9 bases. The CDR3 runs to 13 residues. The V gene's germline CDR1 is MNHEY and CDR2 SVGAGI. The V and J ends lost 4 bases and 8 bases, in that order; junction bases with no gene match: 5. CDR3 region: CASSFGQGRGYTF. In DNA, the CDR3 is TGTGCCAGCAGTTTCGGACAGGGGCGAGGCTACACCTTC.

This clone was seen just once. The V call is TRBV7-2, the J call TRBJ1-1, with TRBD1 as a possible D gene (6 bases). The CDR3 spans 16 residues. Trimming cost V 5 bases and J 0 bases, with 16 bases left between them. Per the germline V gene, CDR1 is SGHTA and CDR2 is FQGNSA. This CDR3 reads CASSERADRLNTEAFF. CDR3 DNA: TGTGCCAGCAGCGAGAGAGCTGACAGGTTGAACACTGAAGCTTTCTTT.

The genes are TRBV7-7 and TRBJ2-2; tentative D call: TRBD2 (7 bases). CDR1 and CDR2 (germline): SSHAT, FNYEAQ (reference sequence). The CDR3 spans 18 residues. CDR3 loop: CAVRVPRKRDKYTGELFF. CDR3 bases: TGTGCTGTCCGGGTCCCGAGGAAGCGGGACAAATACACCGGGGAGCTGTTTTTT.

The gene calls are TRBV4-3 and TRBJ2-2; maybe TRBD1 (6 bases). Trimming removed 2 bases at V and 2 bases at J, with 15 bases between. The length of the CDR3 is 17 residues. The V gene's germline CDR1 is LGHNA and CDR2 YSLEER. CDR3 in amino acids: CASSQRGIGPNTGELFF. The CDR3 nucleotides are TGCGCCAGCAGCCAAAGGGGGATAGGACCAAACACCGGGGAGCTGTTTTTT.

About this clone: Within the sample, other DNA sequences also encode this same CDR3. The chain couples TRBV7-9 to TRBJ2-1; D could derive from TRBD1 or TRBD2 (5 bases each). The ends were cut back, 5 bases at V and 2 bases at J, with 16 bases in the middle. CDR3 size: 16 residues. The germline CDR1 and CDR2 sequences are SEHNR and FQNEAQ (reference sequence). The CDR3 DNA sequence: TGTGCCAGCAGCCCGCCCGGGACGGCGGCCTACAATGAGCAGTTCTTC. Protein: CASSPPGTAAYNEQFF.

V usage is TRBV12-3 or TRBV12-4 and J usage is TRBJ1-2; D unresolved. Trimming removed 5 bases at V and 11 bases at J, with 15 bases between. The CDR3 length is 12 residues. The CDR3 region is CASSPEPGEYTF. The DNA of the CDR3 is TGTGCCAGCAGTCCCGAGCCGGGAGAGTACACCTTC.

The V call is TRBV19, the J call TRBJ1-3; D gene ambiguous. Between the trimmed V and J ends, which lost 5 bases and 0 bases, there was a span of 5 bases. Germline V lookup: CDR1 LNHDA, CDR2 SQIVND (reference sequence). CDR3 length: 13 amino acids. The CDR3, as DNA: TGTGCCAGTAGTCCTGGCTCTGGAAACACCATATATTTT. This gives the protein CASSPGSGNTIYF.